This TCR beta chain appears in the sequencing data of a study of blood T cell repertoires in COVID-19. As for the study in general: PBMCs, B-cell-depleted T cells, or T cells provided the cDNA or gDNA that made up the material.

Seattle researchers signed up patients amid active infection and tracked them longitudinally. Assay used: immunoSEQ multiplex PCR; TCRdb lists only in-frame clones, some missing. The sample has some 200,000 clones; around 81% are singletons. The clonotype was recovered from a woman between 35 and 50 years old with COVID-19, enrolled during active disease. The sample was peripheral blood.

The CDR3 region is CATLEGGRETQYF. The CDR3 DNA reads TGTGCCACCCTAGAGGGCGGGAGGGAGACCCAGTACTTC. This rearrangement joins TRBV6-5 to TRBJ2-5; 8 nucleotides match TRBD2. Per germline, CDR1 MNHEY and CDR2 SVGAGI. Losses at the gene ends were 10 bases for V and 5 bases for J; bases not matched to a gene: 9. The CDR3 covers 13 residues.